A single sample is the source of the 21 T cell receptor beta chains below, sequenced in a study of control samples from healthy donors and cancer patients. Repertoires were generated with immunoSEQ multiplex PCR, while TCRdb's copy carries only in-frame clones and drops some. The profile shows roughly 73,000 clones, approximately 87% of them singletons. Sequenced input: blood. Receptors were obtained from a man aged 50-59 years in good health.

The J gene is TRBJ1-2, the V gene TRBV25-1; the match to TRBD1 covers 7 bases. Looked up from germline, CDR1 is MGHDK and CDR2 is SYGVNS. The CDR3 totals 14 residues. With V trimmed by 4 bases and J by 1 base, 3 bases remained unmatched. The CDR3 DNA is TGTGCCAGCAGTGCCGACAGGGTTAACTATGGCTACACCTTC. Translation gives CASSADRVNYGYTF.

This sequence joins TRBV9 and TRBJ2-1; 8 nucleotides agree with TRBD1. Germline V gene sequence: CDR1 SGDLS, CDR2 YYNGEE. The CDR3 spans 13 residues. V lost 4 bases, J lost 7 bases, and 4 bases stayed unmatched. The CDR3 sequence: CASSLRQGNEQFF. The CDR3 nucleotides are TGTGCCAGCAGCCTACGACAGGGGAATGAGCAGTTCTTC.

The CDR3 DNA reads as TGTGCCAGCAGTTCCAGACTAGCGGGAGCCCCAACGCAGTATTTT. It is translated as CASSSRLAGAPTQYF. The chain carries TRBV28 and TRBJ2-3, with 12 nucleotides matching TRBD2. This CDR3 has 15 amino acids. In germline, CDR1 is MDHEN, CDR2 SYDVKM. V trimming: 4 bases; J trimming: 9 bases; junction bases outside the gene matches: 8. Filled out from reference TRBV28 and TRBJ2-3, the complete variable domain reads DVKVTQSSRYLVKRTGEKVFLECVQDMDHENMFWYRQDPGLGLRLIYFSYDVKMKEKGDIPEGYSVSREKKERFSLILESASTNQTSMYLCASSSRLAGAPTQYFGPGTRLTVL.

The V call is TRBV19, the J call TRBJ1-3; tentatively, D is TRBD1 (6 bases). Trimming took off 6 bases at V and 0 bases at J, with 18 bases between the two ends. Per germline, CDR1 LNHDA and CDR2 SQIVND (reference sequence). The CDR3 consists of 17 residues. In nucleotides, the CDR3 is TGTGCCAGTAGCCTTTTTTTTGGACAGAGCTCTGGAAACACCATATATTTT. The encoded protein is CASSLFFGQSSGNTIYF. The full variable domain, completed using reference TRBV19 and TRBJ1-3, is DGGITQSPKYLFRKEGQNVTLSCEQNLNHDAMYWYRQDPGQGLRLIYYSQIVNDFQKGDIAEGYSVSREKKESFPLTVTSAQKNPTAFYLCASSLFFGQSSGNTIYFGEGSWLTVV.

The chain employs TRBV5-1 and TRBJ1-1; D may be TRBD1 (5 bases). Per the germline V gene, CDR1 is SGHRS and CDR2 is YFSETQ. Trimming cost V 0 bases and J 0 bases, with 27 bases left between them. The CDR3 spans 21 residues. The CDR3 here is CASSLAEWRGTTSHMNTEAFF. The DNA of the CDR3 is TGCGCCAGCAGCTTGGCCGAGTGGAGGGGCACTACTTCCCACATGAACACTGAAGCTTTCTTT.

The V and J genes are TRBV6-5 and TRBJ1-6; 10 bases align to TRBD1. CDR3 length: 13 amino acids. With V trimmed by 4 bases and J by 11 bases, 2 bases remained unmatched. Germline V lookup: CDR1 MNHEY, CDR2 SVGAGI. Here the CDR3 reads CASSSDRGTPLHF. CDR3 DNA: TGTGCCAGCAGTTCGGACAGGGGGACACCCCTCCACTTT.

The chain employs TRBV27 and TRBJ2-7; possibly TRBD1 for D (5 bases). CDR3 length: 12 residues. V lost 5 bases, J lost 3 bases, and 8 bases lay in between. The V gene's germline CDR1 is MNHEY and CDR2 SMNVEV (reference sequence). The CDR3 region has the DNA TGTGCCAGCAGTGCGCAGGGCTACGAGCAGTACTTC. Translated: CASSAQGYEQYF.

CDR3 sequence: CASSQLYRGDYEQYF. The CDR3 nucleotides are TGCGCCAGCAGCCAACTTTACCGGGGGGACTACGAGCAGTACTTC. V and J are TRBV4-1 and TRBJ2-7, with 7 bases fitting TRBD2. J lost 3 bases, V lost 2 bases, and 7 bases had no gene match. Germline assignment: CDR1 MGHRA and CDR2 YSYEKL. The length of the CDR3 is 15 residues.

The table lists this clone with a count of one. The rearrangement uses TRBV30 and TRBJ1-5; perhaps TRBD1 as D (5 bases). With 3 bases removed from V and 8 bases from J, the gap between germline ends came to 20 bases. In germline, CDR1 is GTSNPN, CDR2 SVGIG (reference sequence). This CDR3 has 15 amino acids. In DNA form, the CDR3 reads TGTGCCTGGAGCGCCACCGGGACGGCTGCGGAGCCCCAGCATTTT. Translation: CAWSATGTAAEPQHF.

The chain combines TRBV2 with TRBJ1-5; TRBD1 agrees at 12 bases. The CDR3 loop spans 16 amino acids. Germline assignment: CDR1 SNHLY and CDR2 FYNNEI. V was clipped by 6 bases and J by 7 bases; unmatched bases: 10. This chain's CDR3 is CASSRPGQGARQPQHF. CDR3 sequence (DNA): TGTGCCAGCAGCCGCCCGGGACAGGGGGCGAGGCAGCCCCAGCATTTT.

This clone was found a few times. The gene calls are TRBV7-2 and TRBJ2-3, with unresolved D. Germline loops: CDR1 SGHTA, CDR2 FQGNSA. This CDR3 has 11 residues. The V gene lost 5 bases and the J gene lost 4 bases, with 4 bases spanning the gap. DNA of the CDR3: TGTGCCAGCAGCCTGGCAGATACGCAGTATTTT. It specifies CASSLADTQYF.

The chain has TRBV5-1 and TRBJ2-3; 11 bases are a match to TRBD2. CDR1 is SGHRS and CDR2 is YFSETQ in the germline V gene. This CDR3 has 16 residues. Trimming at V came to 4 bases and at J to 0 bases, leaving 4 bases not matched to a gene. The CDR3 here is CASSHTSGGSTDTQYF. The CDR3 DNA follows: TGCGCCAGCAGCCACACTAGCGGGGGAAGCACAGATACGCAGTATTTT.

V gene TRBV7-2 combines with J gene TRBJ2-2, with a tentative D call TRBD2 (7 bases). CDR3 length: 17 residues. Germline V gives CDR1 SGHTA, CDR2 FQGNSA. Trimming stripped 4 bases from V and 0 bases from J, with 15 bases between. The CDR3 coding sequence is TGTGCCAGCAGCTCCTTAACGGGGGGCTCGAACACCGGGGAGCTGTTTTTT. It is translated as CASSSLTGGSNTGELFF.

This chain links TRBV5-4 with TRBJ2-7; D gene uncertain. V shed 1 base and J shed 6 bases, with 14 bases lying between them. In germline, CDR1 is SGHNT, CDR2 YYREEE (reference sequence). The CDR3 is 14 amino acids. The CDR3 loop reads CASSLSRPGPEQYF. The CDR3 nucleotides read TGTGCCAGCAGCTTGTCCCGTCCCGGCCCCGAGCAGTACTTC.

The chain carries TRBV6-5 and TRBJ2-1; perhaps TRBD2 as D (5 bases). The CDR3 runs to 14 residues. Trimming removed 5 bases from V and 4 bases from J, with 12 bases in between. Germline lookup yields CDR1 MNHEY and CDR2 SVGAGI. The CDR3 DNA reads as TGTGCCAGCAGTCTCAATCTAGCTTACAATGAGCAGTTCTTC. It yields the protein CASSLNLAYNEQFF.

This clone was counted a few times. The chain combines TRBV6-5 with TRBJ1-1; TRBD1 aligns across 7 bases. The CDR3 is made up of 12 amino acids. Losses at the gene ends were 4 bases for V and 11 bases for J; bases not matched to a gene: 7. Germline CDR1 reads MNHEY; CDR2 reads SVGAGI. The CDR3 DNA reads as TGTGCCAGCAGTTCGGGACAGTCCAGGGCTTTCTTT. Translated: CASSSGQSRAFF.

This clone was seen a handful of times. The chain uses TRBV29-1 and TRBJ2-7; possibly TRBD2 for D (6 bases). Deletions cut 2 bases from V and 4 bases from J, with 12 bases between. CDR3 length: 13 amino acids. CDR1 is SQVTM, CDR2 ANQGSEA, per germline. CDR3 residues: CSVESAGPYEQYF. Written as DNA, the CDR3 is TGCAGCGTTGAAAGCGCGGGACCTTACGAGCAGTACTTC.

The table lists this clone with a count of one. The gene calls are TRBV9 and TRBJ2-7; TRBD1 matches 7 bases. This CDR3 has 14 amino acids. The V and J ends lost 3 bases and 5 bases, in that order; junction bases with no gene match: 8. Per the germline V gene, CDR1 is SGDLS and CDR2 is YYNGEE. The CDR3 DNA follows: TGTGCCAGCAGCGCGGGGACAGCATCCAACGAGCAGTACTTC. Protein sequence: CASSAGTASNEQYF.

The chain links TRBV3-1 (or the pseudogene TRBV3-2) to TRBJ1-2; D not certain. The CDR3 length is 13 residues. The V gene's germline CDR1 is LGHDT and CDR2 YNNKEL (reference sequence). Trimming left V 3 bases short and J 6 bases short, with 11 bases between. Written as DNA, the CDR3 is TGTGCCAGCAGCCATTCCCTCGGGGATGGCTACACCTTC. Translating gives CASSHSLGDGYTF.

The chain has TRBV30 and TRBJ2-1, with 7 positions matching TRBD2. CDR1 is GTSNPN, CDR2 SVGIG, per germline (reference sequence). CDR3 length equals 16 residues. J gave up 0 bases and V 5 bases, and 10 bases lay outside the gene matches. CDR3 coding DNA: TGTGCCTGGTTTCGGGTGGGAGGGCTCTCCTACAATGAGCAGTTCTTC. Encoded protein: CAWFRVGGLSYNEQFF.

The rearrangement joins TRBV4-2 to TRBJ2-5; D may be TRBD1 (5 bases). The CDR3 sequence is 16 residues long. Germline CDR1 LGHNA, CDR2 YNFKEQ. Trimming took off 1 base at V and 4 bases at J, with 16 bases between the two ends. Here the CDR3 reads CASSQGDKGSGETQYF. DNA for the CDR3: TGTGCCAGCAGCCAAGGGGATAAGGGGTCGGGAGAGACCCAGTACTTC.